Listed here are 10 T cell receptor beta chains from one sample, sequenced in a study of vaccination and CD4 T cells after COVID-19. Treatment of the sample: approximately 11-day PBMC culture with coronavirus spike peptide pools or control peptides (ViraFEST assay). Scientists ran DNA taken from cultured CD4+ T cells through the Oncomine TCR Beta short-read assay for sequencing. TCRdb ran MiXCR on the PCR reads and lists one entry per CDR3 protein. The sample holds about 14,000 distinct CDR3 sequences, around 21% seen once. These receptors' antigens are unknown. Specimen: cultured CD4+ T cells from blood. The receptors were gathered from a human donor with COVID-19.

V usage is TRBV11-2 and J usage is TRBJ1-2, with 11 bases fitting TRBD1. CDR1 is SGHAT and CDR2 is FQNNGV in the germline V gene. V shed 8 bases, J shed 5 bases, and the junction held 4 bases outside the gene matches. The CDR3 covers 13 residues. CDR3: CASGQGAGYGYTF. The CDR3 nucleotides read TGTGCCAGCGGACAGGGGGCAGGGTATGGCTACACCTTC. Together with reference TRBV11-2 and TRBJ1-2, the CDR3 gives the full variable domain: EAGVAQSPRYKIIEKRQSVAFWCNPISGHATLYWYQQILGQGPKLLIQFQNNGVVDDSQLPKDRFSAERLKGVDSTLKIQPAKLEDSAVYLCASGQGAGYGYTFGSGTRLTVV.

The V call is TRBV6-1, the J call TRBJ2-1; D perhaps matches TRBD1 (8 bases). The CDR3 sequence is 14 residues long. V was trimmed by 4 bases and J by 4 bases, leaving 11 bases between them. CDR1 and CDR2 from the germline V gene are MNHNS and SASEGT. CDR3 nucleotide sequence: TGTGCCAGCAGTGTACAGGGGGGGTACAATGAGCAGTTCTTC. This gives the protein CASSVQGGYNEQFF.

V usage is TRBV7-3 and J usage is TRBJ1-2, with 7 bases aligning to TRBD1. The CDR3 loop spans 13 amino acids. V was clipped by 5 bases and J by 8 bases; unmatched bases: 8. In germline, CDR1 is SGHTA, CDR2 FQGTGA. CDR3: CASSPGQEGGYTF. CDR3 DNA sequence: TGTGCCAGCAGCCCCGGACAGGAAGGGGGCTACACCTTC.

The sample holds a few counts of this clonotype. V and J are TRBV12-3 or TRBV12-4 and TRBJ1-5; no firm D call. The CDR3 sequence is 15 residues long. The V and J ends lost 0 bases and 3 bases respectively, with 9 bases between them. CDR3 amino acids: CASSLAQGFNQPQHF. The CDR3 region has the DNA TGTGCCAGCAGTTTAGCGCAAGGTTTCAATCAGCCCCAGCATTTT.

By proportion, this clonotype is medium-sized (0.01 to 0.1%). The chain joins TRBV27 to TRBJ1-5, with D possibly matching TRBD1 (6 bases). Trimming took off 5 bases at V and 6 bases at J, with 14 bases between the two ends. CDR1 is MNHEY and CDR2 is SMNVEV in the germline V gene (reference sequence). The CDR3 totals 14 residues. For the CDR3, the DNA is TGTGCCAGCAGTCCAATACAGGGCACTCAGCCCCAGCATTTT. Protein: CASSPIQGTQPQHF.

This clonotype was counted a few times. The chain employs TRBV27 and TRBJ2-4; D gene ambiguous. The V and J ends lost 4 bases and 0 bases respectively, with 10 bases between them. CDR1 and CDR2 (germline): MNHEY, SMNVEV (reference sequence). The CDR3 is made up of 15 amino acids. Written as DNA, the CDR3 is TGTGCCAGCAGTTCCCTAGAAACAGCCAAAAACATTCAGTACTTC. This gives the protein CASSSLETAKNIQYF.

This clonotype was detected a few times. The V call is TRBV30, the J call TRBJ2-3; the match to TRBD1 covers 9 bases. V dropped 0 bases and J dropped 5; count of bases not matched to a gene: 3. Germline V gene lookup returns CDR1 GTSNPN and CDR2 SVGIG (reference sequence). The CDR3 is 14 amino acids. The CDR3 spells CAWSVQGARDTQYF. The CDR3 bases are TGTGCCTGGAGTGTACAGGGGGCAAGAGATACGCAGTATTTT. Full variable domain (missing parts from reference TRBV30 and TRBJ2-3): SQTIHQWPATLVQPVGSPLSLECTVEGTSNPNLYWYRQAAGRGLQLLFYSVGIGQISSEVPQNLSASRPQDRQFILSSKKLLLSDSGFYLCAWSVQGARDTQYFGPGTRLTVL.

A word on this clonotype: A junction end diverges from the germline sequence, so it may reflect a read error. The V and J genes are TRBV11-2 and TRBJ2-1; D is perhaps TRBD1 or TRBD2 (6 bases each). The CDR3 covers 15 residues. CDR1 is SGHAT and CDR2 is FQNNGV in the germline V gene. CDR3 sequence reads: CVSSPFGGPYNEQFF. As DNA, the CDR3 is TGTGTCAGCAGCCCATTTGGGGGGCCCTACAATGAGCAGTTCTTC.

This clonotype was seen more than once but under ten times. J is TRBJ2-7 and V is TRBV7-2; 9 positions agree with TRBD1. Losses at the gene ends were 1 base for V and 6 bases for J; bases not matched to a gene: 10. From germline, CDR1 is SGHTA and CDR2 FQGNSA. This CDR3 is built from 16 residues. DNA of the CDR3: TGTGCCAGCAGCTTAGTTGGGCGGGACAGGGCACGCGAGCAGTACTTC. It translates to CASSLVGRDRAREQYF.

In its sample, this clonotype was seen a few times. V usage is TRBV27 and J usage is TRBJ2-1; D is possibly TRBD2 (5 bases). The V gene lost 0 bases and the J gene lost 4 bases, with 16 bases spanning the gap. Looked up from germline, CDR1 is MNHEY and CDR2 is SMNVEV (reference sequence). The CDR3 is 17 residues long. CDR3 loop: CASSLSRGSSRYNEQFF. CDR3 nucleotides: TGTGCCAGCAGTTTATCGAGAGGGAGCTCTCGTTACAATGAGCAGTTCTTC.